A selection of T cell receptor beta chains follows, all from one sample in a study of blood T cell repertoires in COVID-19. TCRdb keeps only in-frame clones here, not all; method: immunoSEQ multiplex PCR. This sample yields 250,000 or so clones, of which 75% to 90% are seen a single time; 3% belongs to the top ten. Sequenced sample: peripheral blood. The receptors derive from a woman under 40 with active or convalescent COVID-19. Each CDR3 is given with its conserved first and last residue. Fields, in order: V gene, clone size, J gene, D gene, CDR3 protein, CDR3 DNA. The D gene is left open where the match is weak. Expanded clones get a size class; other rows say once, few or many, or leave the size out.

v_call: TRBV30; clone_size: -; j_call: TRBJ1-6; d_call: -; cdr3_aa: CAWVWAGGNSPLHF; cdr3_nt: TGTGCCTGGGTGTGGGCAGGAGGGAATTCACCCCTCCACTTT
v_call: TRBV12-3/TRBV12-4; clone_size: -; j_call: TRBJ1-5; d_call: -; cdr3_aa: CASRGQSNQPQHF; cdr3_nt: TGTGCCAGCAGAGGACAGAGCAATCAGCCCCAGCATTTT
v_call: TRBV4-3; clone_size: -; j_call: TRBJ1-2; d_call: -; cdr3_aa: CASSQGGVGLGYTF; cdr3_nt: TGCGCCAGCAGCCAAGGGGGGGTCGGGTTGGGCTACACCTTC
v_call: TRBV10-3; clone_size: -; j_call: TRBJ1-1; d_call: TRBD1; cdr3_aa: CAISESSGQVNTEAFF; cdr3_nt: TGTGCCATCAGTGAGTCGTCGGGACAGGTGAACACTGAAGCTTTCTTT
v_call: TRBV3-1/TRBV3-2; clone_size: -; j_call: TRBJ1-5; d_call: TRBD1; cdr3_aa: CASSQDGLTGGFSQPQHF; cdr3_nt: TGTGCCAGCAGCCAAGATGGTTTGACAGGGGGTTTTAGTCAGCCCCAGCATTTT
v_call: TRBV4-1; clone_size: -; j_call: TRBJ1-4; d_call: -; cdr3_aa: CASRFTGGPNEKLFF; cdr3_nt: TGCGCCAGCCGATTCACGGGGGGTCCTAATGAAAAACTGTTTTTT
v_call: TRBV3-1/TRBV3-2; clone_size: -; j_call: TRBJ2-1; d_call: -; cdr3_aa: CASQSRGYRNEQFF; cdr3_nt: TGTGCCAGCCAATCCAGGGGATACAGGAATGAGCAGTTCTTC
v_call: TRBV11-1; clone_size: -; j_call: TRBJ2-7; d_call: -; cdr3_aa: CARHTSSYEQYF; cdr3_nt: TGTGCCCGTCATACGAGCTCCTACGAGCAGTACTTC
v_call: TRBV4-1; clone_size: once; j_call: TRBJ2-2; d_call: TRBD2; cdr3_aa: CASSQPPAGRGANTGELFF; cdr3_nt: TGCGCCAGCAGCCAACCCCCCGCTGGGCGGGGGGCGAACACCGGGGAGCTGTTTTTT
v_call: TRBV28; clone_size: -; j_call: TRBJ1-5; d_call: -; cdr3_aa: CASSPQTGDQPQHF; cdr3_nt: TGTGCCAGCAGTCCTCAAACGGGGGATCAGCCCCAGCATTTT
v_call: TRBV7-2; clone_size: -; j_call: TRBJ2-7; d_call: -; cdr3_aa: CASSLAKVGHPSYEQYF; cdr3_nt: TGTGCCAGCAGCTTAGCAAAAGTGGGACACCCGTCCTACGAGCAGTACTTC
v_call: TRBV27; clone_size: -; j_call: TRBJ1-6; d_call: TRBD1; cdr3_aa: CASSLKPGQYNSPLHF; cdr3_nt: TGTGCCAGCAGCCTGAAGCCGGGACAGTATAATTCACCCCTCCACTTT
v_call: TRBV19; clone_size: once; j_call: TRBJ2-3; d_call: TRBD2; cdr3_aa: CASSMGSGGATDTQYF; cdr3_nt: TGTGCCAGTAGTATGGGTAGCGGGGGGGCGACAGATACGCAGTATTTT
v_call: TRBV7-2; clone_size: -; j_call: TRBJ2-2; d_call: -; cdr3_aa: CASSSRQYTGELFF; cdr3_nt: TGTGCCAGCAGCTCCCGACAGTACACCGGGGAGCTGTTTTTT
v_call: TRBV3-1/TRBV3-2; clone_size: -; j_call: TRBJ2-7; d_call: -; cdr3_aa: CASSQELPNTGEYEQYF; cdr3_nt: TGTGCCAGCAGCCAAGAACTCCCAAATACCGGGGAATACGAGCAGTACTTC
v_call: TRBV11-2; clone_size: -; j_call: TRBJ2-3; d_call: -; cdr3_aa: CASSLVGSDTQYF; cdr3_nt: TGTGCCAGCAGCTTAGTCGGGTCAGATACGCAGTATTTT
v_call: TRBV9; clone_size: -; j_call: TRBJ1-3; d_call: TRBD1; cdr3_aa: CASSPTQGAISGNTIYF; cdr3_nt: TGTGCCAGCAGTCCAACACAGGGGGCTATCTCTGGAAACACCATATATTTT
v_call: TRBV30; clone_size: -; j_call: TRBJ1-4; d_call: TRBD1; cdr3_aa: CAWNRGANEKLFF; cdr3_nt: TGTGCCTGGAACAGGGGGGCTAATGAAAAACTGTTTTTT
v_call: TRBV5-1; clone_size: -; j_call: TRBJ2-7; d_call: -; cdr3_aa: CASSLRGYEQYF; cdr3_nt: TGCGCCAGCAGCCTTCGGGGGTACGAGCAGTACTTC
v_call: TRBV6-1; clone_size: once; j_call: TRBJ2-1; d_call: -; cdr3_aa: CASKNSGNEQFF; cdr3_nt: TGTGCCAGCAAAAATAGCGGCAATGAGCAGTTCTTC
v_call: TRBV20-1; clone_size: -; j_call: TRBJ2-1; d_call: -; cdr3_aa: CSASILGKQFF; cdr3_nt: TGCAGTGCTAGTATCCTAGGAAAGCAGTTCTTC